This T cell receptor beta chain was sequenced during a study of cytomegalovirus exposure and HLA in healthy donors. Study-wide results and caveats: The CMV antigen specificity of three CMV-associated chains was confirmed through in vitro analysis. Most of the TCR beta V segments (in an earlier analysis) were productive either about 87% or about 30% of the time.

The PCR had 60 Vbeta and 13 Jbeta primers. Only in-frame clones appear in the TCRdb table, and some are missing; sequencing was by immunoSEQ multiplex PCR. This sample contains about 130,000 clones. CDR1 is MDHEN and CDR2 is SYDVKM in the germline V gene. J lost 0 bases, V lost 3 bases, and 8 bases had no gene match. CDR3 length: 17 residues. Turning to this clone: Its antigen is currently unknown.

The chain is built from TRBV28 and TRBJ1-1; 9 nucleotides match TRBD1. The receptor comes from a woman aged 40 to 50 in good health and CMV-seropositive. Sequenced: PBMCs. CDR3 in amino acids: CASSFSGTGTLNTEAFF. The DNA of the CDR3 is TGTGCCAGCAGTTTTTCCGGGACAGGGACCTTGAACACTGAAGCTTTCTTT.